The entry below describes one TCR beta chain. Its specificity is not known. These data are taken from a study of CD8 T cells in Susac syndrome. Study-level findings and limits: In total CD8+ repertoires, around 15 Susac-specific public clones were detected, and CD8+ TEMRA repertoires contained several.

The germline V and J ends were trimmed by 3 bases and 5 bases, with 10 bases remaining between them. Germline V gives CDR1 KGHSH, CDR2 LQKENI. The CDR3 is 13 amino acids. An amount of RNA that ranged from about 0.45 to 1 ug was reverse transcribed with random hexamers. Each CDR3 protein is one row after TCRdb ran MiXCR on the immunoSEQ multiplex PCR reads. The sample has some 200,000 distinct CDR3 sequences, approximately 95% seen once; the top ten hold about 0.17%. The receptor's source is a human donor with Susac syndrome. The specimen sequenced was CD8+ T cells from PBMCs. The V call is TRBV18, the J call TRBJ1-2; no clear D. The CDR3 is CASSPARDYGYTF. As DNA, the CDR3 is TGTGCCAGCTCACCGGCGCGGGATTATGGCTACACCTTC. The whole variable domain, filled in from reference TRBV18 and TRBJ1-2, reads NAGVMQNPRHLVRRRGQEARLRCSPMKGHSHVYWYRQLPEEGLKFMVYLQKENIIDESGMPKERFSAEFPKEGPSILRIQQVVRGDSAAYFCASSPARDYGYTFGSGTRLTVV.